The source of this T cell receptor beta chain is a study of T-cell memory formation after mild COVID-19. Broader study findings: Contracting CD4+ clones were located mainly in CM and EM, and CD8+ clones in EMRA.

CDR1 is SGHRS and CDR2 is YFSETQ in the germline V gene. V lost 5 bases and J lost 0; bases outside the gene matches: 8. The CDR3 loop spans 16 amino acids. This clonotype showed up just a few times. The antigen is not known. TCRdb itself ran the 5' RACE reads through MiXCR, one entry per CDR3 protein. Among a few hundred thousand distinct CDR3 sequences, around 15% were seen once, and the ten largest hold about a fifth. The sequence came from a man aged 18 to 29 who had mild COVID-19 (a few samples of this study predate the infection). Cell type and time point are not known. Material: PBMCs or a T cell subset sorted from them (not recorded which). J is TRBJ1-1 and V is TRBV5-1; 9 nucleotides align to TRBD1. For the CDR3, the DNA is TGCGCCAGCAGACCCGACAGGGGGGGCCTGAACACTGAAGCTTTCTTT. Amino acids: CASRPDRGGLNTEAFF.